One sample yielded the 8 T cell receptor beta chains listed below, sequenced in a study of OX40 agonist ivuxolimab in advanced cancers. Libraries were built with the immunoSEQ multiplex PCR assay. Not all clones reach the TCRdb copy of this immuneACCESS table, which keeps in-frame sequences only. Checked studies attribute under half of the gap to unresolved V genes and leave the rest unexplained. Within this sample are some 140,000 clones, with approximately 94% of them counted one time only. The top ten constitute under 1.3% of the sample. The specimen comprised CD4+ or CD8+ T cells sorted from blood, sampled in a trial of the OX40 agonist ivuxolimab. Receptors originate from an adult with an advanced solid tumor such as melanoma, head and neck, liver or kidney cancer.

The chain links TRBV5-1 to TRBJ2-7; 7 positions agree with TRBD1. Looked up from germline, CDR1 is SGHRS and CDR2 is YFSETQ. Trimming cost V 2 bases and J 6 bases; bases outside gene matches: 8. The length of the CDR3 is 14 residues. CDR3 in DNA: TGCGCCAGCAGCTTCCCCGGGACAGAAACCGAGCAGTACTTC. This gives the protein CASSFPGTETEQYF.

This clone was counted once. The chain is built from TRBV7-2 and TRBJ2-7; no reliable D call. In germline, CDR1 is SGHTA, CDR2 FQGNSA. The CDR3 has 14 residues. V was trimmed by 0 bases and J by 7 bases, leaving 13 bases between them. The CDR3 DNA sequence: TGTGCCAGCAGCTTAGCATCCATAATTCGGGAGCAGTACTTC. Translating gives CASSLASIIREQYF.

J is TRBJ2-3 and V is TRBV2; D may be TRBD1 (6 bases). The CDR3 is 13 residues long. Germline V gene sequence: CDR1 SNHLY, CDR2 FYNNEI. Trimming shortened V by 7 bases and J by 4 bases, and 12 bases separated the two germline ends. This CDR3 reads CASMGAGADTQYF. Here the CDR3 DNA reads TGTGCCAGCATGGGGGCAGGGGCAGATACGCAGTATTTT.

The J gene is TRBJ2-1, the V gene TRBV2, with D perhaps TRBD2 (5 bases). The germline V gene has CDR1 SNHLY and CDR2 FYNNEI. This CDR3 comprises 14 residues. V lost 7 bases, J lost 5 bases, and 15 bases lay in between. This CDR3 is CASTPITSNNEQFF. CDR3 DNA: TGTGCCAGCACCCCTATAACTAGTAACAATGAGCAGTTCTTC.

The genes are TRBV5-1 and TRBJ1-4; 7 bases line up with TRBD1. With V trimmed by 4 bases and J by 5 bases, 5 bases remained unmatched. The CDR3 is 14 amino acids. Germline-derived CDR1 and CDR2 are SGHRS and YFSETQ. Written as DNA, the CDR3 is TGCGCCAGCAGCACGGGACAGTCCAATGAAAAACTGTTTTTT. Translation gives CASSTGQSNEKLFF.

The V call is TRBV29-1, the J call TRBJ2-7; 10 bases are a match to TRBD1. CDR3 length equals 14 residues. V trimming: 5 bases; J trimming: 4 bases; junction bases outside the gene matches: 8. Germline-derived CDR1 and CDR2 are SQVTM and ANQGSEA. CDR3 DNA sequence: TGCAGCGTTCCCCGGACAGGGGGGGGATACGAGCAGTACTTC. Translating gives CSVPRTGGGYEQYF.

The chain has TRBV4-3 and TRBJ1-2, with D tentatively TRBD1 (5 bases). V shed 0 bases and J shed 7 bases, with 12 bases lying between them. CDR3 size: 14 residues. Germline-derived CDR1 and CDR2 are LGHNA and YSLEER. For the CDR3, the DNA is TGCGCCAGCAGCCAAGATCCGGGGGTCAGTGGCTACACCTTC. This encodes CASSQDPGVSGYTF.

The chain joins TRBV9 to TRBJ2-1; maybe TRBD2 (5 bases). This CDR3 comprises 15 residues. Deletions cut 3 bases from V and 0 bases from J, with 10 bases between. Germline V gene sequence: CDR1 SGDLS, CDR2 YYNGEE. In nucleotides, the CDR3 is TGTGCCAGCAGCGGTCACGGGAACTCCTACAATGAGCAGTTCTTC. Translation: CASSGHGNSYNEQFF.